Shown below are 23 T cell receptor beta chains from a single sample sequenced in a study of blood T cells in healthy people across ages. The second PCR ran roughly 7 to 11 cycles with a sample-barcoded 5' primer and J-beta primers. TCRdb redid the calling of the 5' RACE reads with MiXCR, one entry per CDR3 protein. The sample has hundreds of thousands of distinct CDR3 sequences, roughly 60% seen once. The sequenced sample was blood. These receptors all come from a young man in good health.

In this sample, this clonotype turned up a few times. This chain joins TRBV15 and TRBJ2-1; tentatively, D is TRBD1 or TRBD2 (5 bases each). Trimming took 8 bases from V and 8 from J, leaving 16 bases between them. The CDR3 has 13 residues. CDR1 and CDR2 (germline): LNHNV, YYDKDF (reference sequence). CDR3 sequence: CATRDQGSDEQFF. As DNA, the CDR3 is TGTGCCACCCGGGACCAGGGTTCGGATGAGCAGTTCTTC.

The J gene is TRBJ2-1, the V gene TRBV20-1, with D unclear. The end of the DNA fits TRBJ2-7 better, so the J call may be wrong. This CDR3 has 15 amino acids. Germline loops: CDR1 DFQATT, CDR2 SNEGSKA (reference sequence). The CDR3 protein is CSARDSEERSYEQYF. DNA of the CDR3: TGCAGTGCTAGAGATTCCGAGGAGAGGTCCTACGAGCAGTACTTC.

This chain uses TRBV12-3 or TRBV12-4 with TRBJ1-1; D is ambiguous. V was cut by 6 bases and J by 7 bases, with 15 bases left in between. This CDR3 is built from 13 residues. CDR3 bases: TGTGCCAGCAGGGGAGGGTACGGTAATGAAGCTTTCTTT. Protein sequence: CASRGGYGNEAFF.

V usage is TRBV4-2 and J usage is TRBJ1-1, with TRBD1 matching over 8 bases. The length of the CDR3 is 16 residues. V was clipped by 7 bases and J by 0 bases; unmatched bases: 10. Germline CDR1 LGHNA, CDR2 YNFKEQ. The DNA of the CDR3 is TGTGCCAGCAAGTTTACAGGGGGAACCCTGAACACTGAAGCTTTCTTT. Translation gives CASKFTGGTLNTEAFF.

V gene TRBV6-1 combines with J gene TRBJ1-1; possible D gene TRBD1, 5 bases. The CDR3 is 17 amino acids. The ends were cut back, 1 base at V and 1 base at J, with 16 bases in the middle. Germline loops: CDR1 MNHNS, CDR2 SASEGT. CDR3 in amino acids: CASSEGGILRGNTEAFF. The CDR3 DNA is TGTGCCAGCAGTGAAGGGGGGATTCTCAGAGGGAACACTGAAGCTTTCTTT.

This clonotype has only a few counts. The CDR3 region has the DNA TGTGCCAGCAGCTTAACGAAAGACACTGAAGCTTTCTTT. Amino acid sequence: CASSLTKDTEAFF. The rearrangement joins TRBV7-3 to TRBJ1-1; D gene ambiguous. V was trimmed by 0 bases and J by 3 bases, leaving 5 bases between them. The CDR3 totals 13 residues. Germline assignment: CDR1 SGHTA and CDR2 FQGTGA.

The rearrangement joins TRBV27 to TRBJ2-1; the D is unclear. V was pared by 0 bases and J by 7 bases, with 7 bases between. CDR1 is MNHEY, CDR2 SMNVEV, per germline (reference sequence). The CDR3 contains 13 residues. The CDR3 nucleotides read TGTGCCAGCAGTTTATCGGTCGGGAATGAGCAGTTCTTC. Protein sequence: CASSLSVGNEQFF.

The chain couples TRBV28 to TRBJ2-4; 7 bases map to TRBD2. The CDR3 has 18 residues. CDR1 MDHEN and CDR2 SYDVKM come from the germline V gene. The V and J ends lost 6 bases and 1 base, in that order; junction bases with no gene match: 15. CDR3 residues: CASSPRWREQSAKNIQYF. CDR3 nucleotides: TGTGCCAGCAGCCCGAGGTGGCGGGAGCAAAGTGCCAAAAACATTCAGTACTTC.

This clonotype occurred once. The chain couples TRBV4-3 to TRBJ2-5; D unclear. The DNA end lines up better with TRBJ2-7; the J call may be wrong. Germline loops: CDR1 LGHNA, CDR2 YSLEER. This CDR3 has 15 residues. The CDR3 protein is CASSQDGRNSYEQYF. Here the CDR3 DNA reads TGCGCCAGCAGCCAAGATGGGCGTAACAGCTACGAGCAGTACTTC.

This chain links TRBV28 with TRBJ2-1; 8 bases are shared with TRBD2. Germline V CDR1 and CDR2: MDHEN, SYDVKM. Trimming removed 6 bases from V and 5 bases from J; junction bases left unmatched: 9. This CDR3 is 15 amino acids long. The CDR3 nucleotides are TGTGCCAGCAGATCACCCGGGACTAGGGACAATGAGCAGTTCTTC. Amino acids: CASRSPGTRDNEQFF.

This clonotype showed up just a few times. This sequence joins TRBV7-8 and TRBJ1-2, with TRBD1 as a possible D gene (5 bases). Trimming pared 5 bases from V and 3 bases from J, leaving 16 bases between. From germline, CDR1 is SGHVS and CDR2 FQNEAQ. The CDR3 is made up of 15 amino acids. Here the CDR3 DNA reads TGTGCCAGCAGCCCAACCCGGGACGGGGACTATGGCTACACCTTC. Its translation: CASSPTRDGDYGYTF.

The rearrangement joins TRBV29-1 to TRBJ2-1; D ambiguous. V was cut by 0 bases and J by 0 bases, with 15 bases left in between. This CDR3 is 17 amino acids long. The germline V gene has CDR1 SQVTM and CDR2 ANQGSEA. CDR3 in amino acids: CSVEDPRVLSSYNEQFF. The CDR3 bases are TGCAGCGTTGAAGACCCTCGGGTCCTAAGCTCCTACAATGAGCAGTTCTTC.

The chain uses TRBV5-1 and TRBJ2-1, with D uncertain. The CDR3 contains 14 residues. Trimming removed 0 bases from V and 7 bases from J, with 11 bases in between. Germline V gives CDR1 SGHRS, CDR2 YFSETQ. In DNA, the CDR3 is TGCGCCAGCAGCTTGGTTCTCGGTCCTAATGAGCAGTTCTTC. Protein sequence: CASSLVLGPNEQFF.

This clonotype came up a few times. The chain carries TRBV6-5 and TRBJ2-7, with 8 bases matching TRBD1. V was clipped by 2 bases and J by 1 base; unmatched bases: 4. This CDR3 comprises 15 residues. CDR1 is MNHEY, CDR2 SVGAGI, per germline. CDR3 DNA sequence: TGTGCCAGCAGTTACACTGGGGACAGGTCCTACGAGCAGTACTTC. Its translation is CASSYTGDRSYEQYF.

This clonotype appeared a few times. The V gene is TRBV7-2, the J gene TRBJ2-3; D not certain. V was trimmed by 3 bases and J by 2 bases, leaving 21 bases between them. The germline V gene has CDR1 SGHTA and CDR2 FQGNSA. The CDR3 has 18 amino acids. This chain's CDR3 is CASSFLRWFRAHTDTQYF. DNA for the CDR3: TGTGCCAGCAGCTTTCTTCGGTGGTTTCGTGCCCACACAGATACGCAGTATTTT.

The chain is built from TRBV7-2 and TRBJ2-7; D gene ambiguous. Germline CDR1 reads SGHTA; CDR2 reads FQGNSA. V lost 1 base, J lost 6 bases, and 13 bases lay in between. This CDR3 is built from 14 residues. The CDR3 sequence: CASSLVWGSGEQYF. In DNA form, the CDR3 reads TGTGCCAGCAGCTTAGTTTGGGGTTCGGGCGAGCAGTACTTC.

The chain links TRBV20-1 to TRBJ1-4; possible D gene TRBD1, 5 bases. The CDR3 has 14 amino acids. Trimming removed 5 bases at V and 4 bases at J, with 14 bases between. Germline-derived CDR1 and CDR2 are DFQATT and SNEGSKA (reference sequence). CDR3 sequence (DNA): TGCAGTGCTTTGGACACTTCCATTAATGAAAAACTGTTTTTT. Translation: CSALDTSINEKLFF.

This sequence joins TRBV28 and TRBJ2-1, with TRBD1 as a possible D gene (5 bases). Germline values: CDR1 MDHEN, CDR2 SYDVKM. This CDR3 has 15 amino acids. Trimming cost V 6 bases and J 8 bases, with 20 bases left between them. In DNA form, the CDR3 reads TGTGCCAGCAGCCTTGCTAGGGGTGGTACGGATGAGCAGTTCTTC. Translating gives CASSLARGGTDEQFF. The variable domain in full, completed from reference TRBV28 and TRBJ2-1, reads DVKVTQSSRYLVKRTGEKVFLECVQDMDHENMFWYRQDPGLGLRLIYFSYDVKMKEKGDIPEGYSVSREKKERFSLILESASTNQTSMYLCASSLARGGTDEQFFGPGTRLTVL.

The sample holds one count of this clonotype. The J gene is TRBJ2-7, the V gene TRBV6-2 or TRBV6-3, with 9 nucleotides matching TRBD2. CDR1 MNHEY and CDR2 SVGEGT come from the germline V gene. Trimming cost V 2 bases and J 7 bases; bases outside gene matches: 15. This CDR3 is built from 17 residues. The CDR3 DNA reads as TGTGCCAGCAGTTACCTTCGATTAGCGGGAGAAAGCAATGAGCAGTACTTC. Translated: CASSYLRLAGESNEQYF.

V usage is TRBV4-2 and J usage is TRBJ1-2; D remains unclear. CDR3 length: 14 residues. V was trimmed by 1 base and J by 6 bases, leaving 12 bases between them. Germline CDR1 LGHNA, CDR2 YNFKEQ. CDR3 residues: CASSQVNTLHGYTF. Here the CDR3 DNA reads TGTGCCAGCAGCCAAGTAAATACCCTCCATGGCTACACCTTC.

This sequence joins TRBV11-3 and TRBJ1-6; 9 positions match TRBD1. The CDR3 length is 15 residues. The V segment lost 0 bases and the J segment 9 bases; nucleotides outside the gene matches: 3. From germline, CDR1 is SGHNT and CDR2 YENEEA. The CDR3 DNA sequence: TGTGCCAGCAGCTTAGACGACAGGGGGTTTTCACCCCTCCACTTT. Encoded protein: CASSLDDRGFSPLHF.

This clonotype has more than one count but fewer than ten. CDR3 in DNA: TGCAGTGCTAGAGTCGTGAACTCCTACGAGCAGTACTTC. The encoded protein is CSARVVNSYEQYF. J is TRBJ2-7 and V is TRBV20-1; no clear D. This CDR3 is built from 13 residues. With 1 base removed from V and 0 bases from J, the gap between germline ends came to 7 bases. Germline CDR1 reads DFQATT; CDR2 reads SNEGSKA (reference sequence).

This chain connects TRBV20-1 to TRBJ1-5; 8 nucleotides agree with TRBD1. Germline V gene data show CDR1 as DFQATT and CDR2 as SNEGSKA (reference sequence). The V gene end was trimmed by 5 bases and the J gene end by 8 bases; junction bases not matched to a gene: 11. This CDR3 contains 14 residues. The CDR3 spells CSAGSRDRSKPQHF. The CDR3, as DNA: TGCAGTGCTGGGTCCCGGGACAGGAGCAAGCCCCAGCATTTT.